This T cell receptor beta chain is drawn from a study of response to subunit inactivated influenza vaccine. Whole-study findings and limits: New T cells are recruited in small numbers by each seasonal influenza vaccination, according to the authors' suggestion.

This clonotype was seen a few times. What it recognizes is unknown. TCRdb called the RT-PCR reads again in MiXCR, with one record for every CDR3 protein. This table holds roughly 520,000 distinct CDR3 sequences, about 25% found once. Germline V gene data show CDR1 as DFQATT and CDR2 as SNEGSKA (reference sequence). With V trimmed by 0 bases and J by 4 bases, 10 bases remained unmatched. The CDR3 consists of 16 residues. This TCR derives from a man between 45 and 60 years old who received an inactivated influenza vaccine. The sample here was CD4+ T cells sorted from PBMCs, taken about 5 days after vaccination. V and J are TRBV20-1 and TRBJ2-7; 9 positions agree with TRBD2. DNA for the CDR3: TGCAGTGCTAGAGATACCCGACTAGCGGTAGGTTACGAGCAGTACTTC. It is translated as CSARDTRLAVGYEQYF.